This paragraph covers one T cell receptor (beta chain) sequence. The data derive from a study of cytotoxic CD8 clonotypes in ibrutinib-treated CLL. The table came from immunoSEQ multiplex PCR; TCRdb's copy has only in-frame clones and leaves some out. The table records approximately 150,000 clones, approximately 77% of them present only once. The CDR3 length is 15 residues. In germline, CDR1 is SGHDT, CDR2 YYEEEE. V was pared by 3 bases and J by 2 bases, with 14 bases between. This chain uses TRBV5-6 with TRBJ1-1, with a weak D call TRBD1 (6 bases). Specimen: PBMCs, collected after 12 months of ibrutinib treatment. The receptor was isolated from a human donor with chronic lymphocytic leukemia. The CDR3 loop reads CASSSRDNLNTEAFF. The CDR3 nucleotides are TGTGCCAGCAGCTCCCGGGACAACTTAAACACTGAAGCTTTCTTT.